The source of this T cell receptor (beta chain) is a study of regulatory T cells in long-lasting Graves disease. On the study more broadly: Freshly diagnosed Graves' patients had used antithyroid drugs for under 3 months.

Time point specified: newly diagnosed GD, antithyroid drugs for less than 3 months. PBMC RNA served as the TCR library source. CDR3-region Arm-PCR and iRepertoire HTBI primers produced the TCR beta libraries. Each CDR3 protein gets one entry after TCRdb re-called the multiplex PCR reads with MiXCR. The table records about 430,000 distinct CDR3 sequences, 15% of them present only once. In this sample, this clonotype turned up a few times. Trimming removed 3 bases from V and 8 bases from J; junction bases left unmatched: 9. From germline, CDR1 is MGHRA and CDR2 YSYEKL. The CDR3 consists of 14 residues. These data also formed part of another study, on T cells in Graves' hyperthyroidism and ophthalmopathy. That publication notes: Patients aged 18 to 65 with hyperthyroidism were newly diagnosed, with duration under 2 months. By a 13 V-J model, ophthalmopathy was set apart from stable hyperthyroidism.

The gene calls are TRBV4-1 and TRBJ1-2, with TRBD1 matching 7 bases. The origin of this receptor is a woman in her thirties or forties with Graves disease. The material was peripheral blood mononuclear cells (PBMCs), obtained at new diagnosis, from a patient treated with antithyroid drugs. DNA of the CDR3: TGCGCCAGCAGCCATGCCGACAGGGAGGACGGCTACACCTTC. It yields the protein CASSHADREDGYTF.